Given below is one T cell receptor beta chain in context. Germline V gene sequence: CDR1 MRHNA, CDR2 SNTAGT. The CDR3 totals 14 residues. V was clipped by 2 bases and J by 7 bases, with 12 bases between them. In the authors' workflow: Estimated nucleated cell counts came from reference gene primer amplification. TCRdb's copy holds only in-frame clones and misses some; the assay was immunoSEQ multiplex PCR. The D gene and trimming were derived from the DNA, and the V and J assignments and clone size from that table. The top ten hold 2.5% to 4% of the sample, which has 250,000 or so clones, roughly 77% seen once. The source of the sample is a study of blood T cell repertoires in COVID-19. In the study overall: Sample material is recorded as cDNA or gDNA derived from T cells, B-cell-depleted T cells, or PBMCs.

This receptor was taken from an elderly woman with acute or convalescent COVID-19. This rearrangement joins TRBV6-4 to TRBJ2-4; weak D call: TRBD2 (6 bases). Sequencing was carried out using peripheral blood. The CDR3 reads CASSDGGSMNIQYF. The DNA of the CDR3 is TGTGCCAGCAGTGACGGGGGGAGTATGAACATTCAGTACTTC.